These 2 T cell receptor beta chains were all obtained from the same sample, sequenced in a study of T cells after posttransplantation cyclophosphamide. TCRdb keeps only in-frame clones here, not all; method: immunoSEQ multiplex PCR. The sample was found to contain about 33,000 clones, and every one recurs. The sequencing input was PBMCs. All receptors come from a girl aged 5-17 years in good health, CMV-negative, and a related stem cell transplant donor.

The chain uses TRBV30 and TRBJ2-3; 10 nucleotides match TRBD2. The V and J ends lost 4 bases and 2 bases, in that order; junction bases with no gene match: 6. The CDR3 totals 15 residues. Germline V gene lookup returns CDR1 GTSNPN and CDR2 SVGIG (reference sequence). CDR3 DNA: TGTGCCTGGAAAAGGCTAGCGGGGGCCACAGATACGCAGTATTTT. Translation: CAWKRLAGATDTQYF.

This clone has a count of ten or more. The gene calls are TRBV30 and TRBJ2-7, with D possibly matching TRBD2 (5 bases). Germline V lookup: CDR1 GTSNPN, CDR2 SVGIG (reference sequence). This CDR3 has 13 residues. Trimming stripped 0 bases from V and 6 bases from J, with 12 bases between. CDR3 region: CAWSVWRPSEQYF. For the CDR3, the DNA is TGTGCCTGGAGTGTATGGAGGCCGTCCGAGCAGTACTTC.